The 2 T cell receptor beta chains listed next were all sequenced from one sample in a study of blood T cell repertoires in COVID-19 (dated by TCRdb to the early 2020s). Receptor libraries were prepared by the immunoSEQ multiplex PCR assay. Here the immuneACCESS table is served through TCRdb, limited to in-frame sequences with V and J called. Missing clones are a known gap in these copies; in checked studies unresolved V genes cover under half, and the rest lacks a known reason. The sample table shows 99,000 or so clones, and around 76% are seen once. The ten largest clones add up to roughly 21% of the sample. The sequencing sample was made of peripheral blood. Every receptor here comes from a woman in her 70s with acute or convalescent COVID-19.

The chain carries TRBV20-1 and TRBJ2-3; the D is unclear. V was cut by 8 bases and J by 2 bases, with 8 bases left in between. The germline gives CDR1 DFQATT, CDR2 SNEGSKA (reference sequence). This CDR3 is 11 amino acids long. The CDR3 bases are TGCAGTCTACGTATCACAGATACGCAGTATTTT. Protein sequence: CSLRITDTQYF.

This clone has a handful of counts. This sequence joins TRBV5-1 and TRBJ2-7; D is possibly TRBD1 (5 bases). The CDR3 is made up of 14 amino acids. The germline V gene encodes CDR1 SGHRS and CDR2 YFSETQ. Trimming took 7 bases from V and 0 from J, leaving 14 bases between them. The CDR3 region has the DNA TGCGCCAGCGTCAAGGACACCTCCTCCTACGAGCAGTACTTC. Its translation is CASVKDTSSYEQYF.